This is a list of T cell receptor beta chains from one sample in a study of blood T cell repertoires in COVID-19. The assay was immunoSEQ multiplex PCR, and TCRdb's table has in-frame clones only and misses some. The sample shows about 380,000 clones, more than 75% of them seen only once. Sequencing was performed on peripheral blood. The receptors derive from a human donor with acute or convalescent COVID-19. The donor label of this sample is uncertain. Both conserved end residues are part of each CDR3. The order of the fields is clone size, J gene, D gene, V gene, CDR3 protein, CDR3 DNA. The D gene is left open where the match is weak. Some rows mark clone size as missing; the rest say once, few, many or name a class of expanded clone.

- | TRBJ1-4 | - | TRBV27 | CASSLQRATNEKLFF | TGTGCCAGCAGTTTACAGAGGGCGACTAATGAAAAACTGTTTTTT
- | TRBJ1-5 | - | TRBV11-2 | CASSSFSRQPQHF | TGTGCCAGCAGCTCCTTCTCCCGTCAGCCCCAGCATTTT
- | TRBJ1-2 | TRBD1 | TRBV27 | CASLQGLYGYTF | TGTGCCAGCCTACAGGGGCTCTATGGCTACACCTTC
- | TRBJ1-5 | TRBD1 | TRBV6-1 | CASSERQGAGQPQHF | TGTGCCAGCAGTGAGAGACAGGGGGCAGGTCAGCCCCAGCATTTT
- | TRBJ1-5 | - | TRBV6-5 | CASSLEVWRGEQPQHF | TGTGCCAGCAGTTTAGAAGTATGGAGGGGCGAGCAGCCCCAGCATTTT
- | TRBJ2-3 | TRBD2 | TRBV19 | CASSIASGLSTDTQYF | TGTGCCAGTAGTATTGCTAGCGGGCTGAGCACAGATACGCAGTATTTT
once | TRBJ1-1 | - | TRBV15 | CATSRAGGANTEAFF | TGTGCCACCAGCAGAGCTGGGGGGGCGAACACTGAAGCTTTCTTT
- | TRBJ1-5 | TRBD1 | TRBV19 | CARGGRRDLYSNQPQHF | TGTGCCAGAGGGGGCCGAAGGGACCTCTATAGCAATCAGCCCCAGCATTTT
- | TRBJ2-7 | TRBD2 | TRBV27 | CASSGTSGRYREQYF | TGTGCCAGCTCCGGGACTAGCGGGAGGTACCGCGAGCAGTACTTC
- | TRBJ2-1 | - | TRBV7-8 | CASSLERIRSSYNEQFF | TGTGCCAGCAGCTTAGAACGGATACGGAGCTCCTACAATGAGCAGTTCTTC
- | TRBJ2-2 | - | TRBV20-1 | CSASGWGTNTGELFF | TGCAGTGCTAGTGGGTGGGGGACAAACACCGGGGAGCTGTTTTTT
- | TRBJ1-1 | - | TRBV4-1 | CASSMVRGTEAFF | TGCGCCAGCAGCATGGTCCGGGGCACTGAAGCTTTCTTT
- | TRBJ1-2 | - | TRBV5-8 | CASSLAAQGFYGYTF | TGTGCCAGCAGCTTGGCGGCTCAGGGGTTCTATGGCTACACCTTC
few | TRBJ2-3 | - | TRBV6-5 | CASRVADTQYF | TGTGCCAGCAGGGTAGCAGATACGCAGTATTTT
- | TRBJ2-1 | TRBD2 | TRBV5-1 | CASSLDKRGGKVNEQFF | TGCGCCAGCAGCTTGGATAAACGGGGGGGCAAGGTTAATGAGCAGTTCTTC
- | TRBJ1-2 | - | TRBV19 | CASSTHRFLADYGYTF | TGTGCCAGTAGTACACACCGTTTTCTAGCGGACTATGGCTACACCTTC
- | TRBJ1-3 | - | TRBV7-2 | CASSPRGGGQGTGNTIYF | TGTGCCAGCAGCCCACGGGGGGGAGGCCAGGGCACTGGAAACACCATATATTTT
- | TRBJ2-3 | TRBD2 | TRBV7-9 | CASSPSGGARTQYF | TGTGCCAGCAGCCCTAGCGGGGGGGCCCGGACGCAGTATTTT
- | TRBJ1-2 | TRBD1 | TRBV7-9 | CASSHRNWDRGGYTF | TGTGCCAGCTCCCATCGGAACTGGGACAGGGGTGGCTACACCTTC
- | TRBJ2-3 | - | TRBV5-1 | CASSLITRVADTQYF | TGCGCCAGCAGCTTGATTACTAGAGTCGCAGATACGCAGTATTTT
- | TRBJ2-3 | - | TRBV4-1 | CASSQEVFWAASSPDTQYF | TGCGCCAGCAGCCAAGAGGTTTTCTGGGCCGCCAGCTCCCCAGATACGCAGTATTTT
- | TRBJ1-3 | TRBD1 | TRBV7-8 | CASSRERDRGLQVVFGNTIYF | TGTGCCAGCAGCAGAGAGCGGGACAGGGGGCTCCAGGTAGTATTTGGAAACACCATATATTTT
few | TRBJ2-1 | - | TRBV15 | CATSRGAGTYNEQFF | TGTGCCACCAGCAGAGGAGCGGGCACCTACAATGAGCAGTTCTTC
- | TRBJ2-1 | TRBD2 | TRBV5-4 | CASGSSGGWDEQFF | TGTGCCAGTGGATCTAGCGGGGGGTGGGATGAGCAGTTCTTC
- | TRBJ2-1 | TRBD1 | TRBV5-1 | CASSSPGQGFHEQFF | TGCGCCAGCAGCTCTCCGGGACAGGGTTTCCATGAGCAGTTCTTC
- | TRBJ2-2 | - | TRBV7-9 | CASSLDRSGELFF | TGTGCCAGCAGCTTAGACAGGAGCGGGGAGCTGTTTTTT
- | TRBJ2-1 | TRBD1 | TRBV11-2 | CASSPRQGNYYNEQFF | TGTGCCAGCAGCCCGCGACAGGGGAATTATTACAATGAGCAGTTCTTC
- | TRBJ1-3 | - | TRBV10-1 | CASTSTGGQPIYF | TGCGCCAGCACCTCGACAGGCGGACAGCCCATATATTTT
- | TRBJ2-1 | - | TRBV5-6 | CASHLLDEQFF | TGTGCCAGCCACTTATTGGATGAGCAGTTCTTC